The 12 T cell receptor beta chains below come from one sample, sequenced in a study of CD8 T cells in ankylosing spondylitis. A single record per CDR3 protein comes from TCRdb applying MiXCR to the 5' RACE reads. The profile shows approximately 540,000 distinct CDR3 sequences, about 13% of them singletons. Their antigens are not known. Study results and caveats: A TCR beta motif of 8 or 9 highly homologous variants appeared characteristic of ankylosing spondylitis blood.

The material sequenced was blood, either unsorted or a sorted T cell fraction (not recorded which). These TCRs come from a male donor with ankylosing spondylitis.

This clonotype was seen only a few times. This chain connects TRBV27 to TRBJ1-2, with 8 bases matching TRBD1. The V gene end was trimmed by 4 bases and the J gene end by 4 bases; junction bases not matched to a gene: 11. The CDR3 runs to 16 residues. Germline CDR1 and CDR2: MNHEY and SMNVEV (reference sequence). The DNA for the CDR3 is TGTGCCAGCAGTTACCTTTCAGGGGGCATGGGCTATGGCTACACCTTC. The encoded protein is CASSYLSGGMGYGYTF.

This clonotype was counted only a few times. This sequence joins TRBV20-1 and TRBJ2-1; 7 bases align to TRBD2. This CDR3 is built from 13 residues. The J segment lost 6 bases and the V segment lost 3 bases, leaving 5 bases of the junction unmatched. Per the germline V gene, CDR1 is DFQATT and CDR2 is SNEGSKA (reference sequence). This CDR3 is CSASAREPNEQFF. The CDR3, as DNA: TGCAGTGCTAGTGCGCGGGAGCCCAATGAGCAGTTCTTC.

J is TRBJ2-1 and V is TRBV29-1; D not resolved. CDR1 SQVTM and CDR2 ANQGSEA come from the germline V gene. This CDR3 spans 13 amino acids. The germline V and J ends were trimmed by 8 bases and 1 base, with 12 bases remaining between them. Here the CDR3 reads CSSKTGSYNEQFF. DNA for the CDR3: TGCAGCTCAAAGACCGGGTCCTACAATGAGCAGTTCTTC.

There are many counts of this clonotype. J is TRBJ1-5 and V is TRBV2; the D is unclear. Between the trimmed V and J ends, which lost 8 bases and 1 base, there was a span of 6 bases. This CDR3 has 12 amino acids. Germline CDR1 reads SNHLY; CDR2 reads FYNNEI. CDR3 loop: CASGRSNQPQHF. The CDR3 DNA reads as TGTGCCAGCGGGCGGAGCAATCAGCCCCAGCATTTT.

This clonotype was detected a few times. The chain recombines TRBV12-3 or TRBV12-4 with TRBJ2-6; D gene unclear. Trimming left V 4 bases short and J 0 bases short, with 10 bases between. The CDR3 is 16 residues long. The CDR3: CASSSSGFSGANVLTF. In DNA form, the CDR3 reads TGTGCCAGCAGTTCTTCAGGTTTCTCTGGGGCCAACGTCCTGACTTTC.

There are a few counts of this clonotype. The CDR3 spells CATSDPTSGRGEQYF. For the CDR3, the DNA is TGTGCCACCAGTGACCCGACTAGCGGGAGGGGCGAGCAGTACTTC. The chain combines TRBV24-1 with TRBJ2-7; 14 bases match TRBD2. Per the germline V gene, CDR1 is KGHDR and CDR2 is SFDVKD. J was trimmed by 6 bases and V by 4 bases; bases with no gene match: 4. The CDR3 sequence is 15 residues long.

This clonotype was seen only a few times. The chain is built from TRBV20-1 and TRBJ2-7; 9 positions agree with TRBD1. The germline CDR1 and CDR2 sequences are DFQATT and SNEGSKA (reference sequence). The CDR3 covers 14 residues. The V segment lost 3 bases and the J segment 2 bases; nucleotides outside the gene matches: 5. The CDR3 is CSARWGQGPYEQYF. Here the CDR3 DNA reads TGCAGTGCTAGGTGGGGACAGGGACCCTACGAGCAGTACTTC.

The gene calls are TRBV5-1 and TRBJ2-3; D remains unclear. The CDR3 contains 16 residues. Trimming took off 3 bases at V and 5 bases at J, with 19 bases between the two ends. Germline CDR1 and CDR2: SGHRS and YFSETQ. DNA for the CDR3: TGCGCCAGCAGCTATACCGGGTTAAATAGTGGAGATACGCAGTATTTT. Residues: CASSYTGLNSGDTQYF.

The rearrangement joins TRBV25-1 to TRBJ2-1; D ambiguous. This CDR3 has 14 amino acids. The germline V gene encodes CDR1 MGHDK and CDR2 SYGVNS. V was cut by 5 bases and J by 2 bases, with 10 bases left in between. The CDR3 here is CASSMGVAYNEQFF. The CDR3 DNA reads as TGTGCCAGCAGTATGGGTGTCGCCTACAATGAGCAGTTCTTC.

The rearrangement links TRBV11-2 to TRBJ2-1; 9 bases are a match to TRBD1. V dropped 1 base and J dropped 7; count of bases not matched to a gene: 2. Germline-derived CDR1 and CDR2 are SGHAT and FQNNGV. The CDR3 loop spans 14 amino acids. Here the CDR3 reads CASSLAGTGNEQFF. The DNA for the CDR3 is TGTGCCAGCAGCTTAGCCGGGACAGGGAATGAGCAGTTCTTC.

The rearrangement uses TRBV24-1 and TRBJ2-3, with TRBD1 matching over 10 bases. V gave up 2 bases and J gave up 8 bases; unmatched junction bases: 0. Germline V gene sequence: CDR1 KGHDR, CDR2 SFDVKD. CDR3 length: 13 residues. The CDR3 spells CATSDWDRGTQYF. CDR3 nucleotides: TGTGCCACCAGTGATTGGGACAGGGGTACGCAGTATTTT.

This clonotype was recorded at least ten times. The chain links TRBV12-3 or TRBV12-4 to TRBJ2-1; D is undetermined. V was pared by 8 bases and J by 6 bases, with 20 bases between. The CDR3 has 15 amino acids. The CDR3, as DNA: TGTGCCAGCCGCTTATGGACCCTTAAGGGCAATGAGCAGTTCTTC. Translated: CASRLWTLKGNEQFF.